Listed here is a single T cell receptor beta chain. Its antigen is not known. Through a sample-barcoded 5' primer and a J-beta primer mix, a second PCR was run for about 7 to 12 cycles. A template-switch adaptor that had 12 random nucleotides put a tag on each cDNA molecule. TCRdb re-analysed the 5' RACE reads in MiXCR, keeping a single row per CDR3 protein. The sample consists of 700,000 to 950,000 distinct CDR3 sequences, more than 40% of them appearing once. Every sample had a minimum of 6 million PBMCs isolated. These data belong to a study of blood T cells in healthy people across ages. General study results and limits: Possibly confounding the expanded clonotype changes was the fact that donor CMV status was unknown. Higher diversity, along with more naive CD4+ cells, distinguished long-lived donors from aged donors.

Germline V gene sequence: CDR1 SGHRS, CDR2 YFSETQ. The V end was cut by 4 bases, the J end by 1 base, with 10 bases between. The CDR3 loop spans 14 amino acids. This receptor was taken from a woman aged 60-75 years in good health. The sequenced material came from blood. The chain employs TRBV5-1 and TRBJ2-3, with TRBD2 as a possible D gene (5 bases). The DNA of the CDR3 is TGCGCCAGCAGCACCGGACTTCGCACAGATACGCAGTATTTT. It codes for CASSTGLRTDTQYF.